This TCR beta chain was recorded in a study of control samples from healthy donors and cancer patients. Between the trimmed V and J ends, which lost 5 bases and 6 bases, there was a span of 8 bases. CDR1 SEHNR and CDR2 FQNEAQ come from the germline V gene (reference sequence). This CDR3 is built from 11 residues. Some clones are missing from TCRdb's copy, which holds only in-frame ones; the method was immunoSEQ multiplex PCR. This sample yields 100,000 to 150,000 clones, of which roughly 92% are seen a single time; over 0.5% belongs to the top ten. The sequenced sample was PBMCs. The TCR originated in an elderly man with head and neck cancer. This chain links TRBV7-9 with TRBJ2-7; no definite D call. CDR3 residues: CASSPGPEQYF. The CDR3 nucleotides are TGTGCCAGCAGCCCCGGCCCCGAGCAGTACTTC. Complete variable domain (other parts from reference TRBV7-9 and TRBJ2-7): DTGVSQNPRHKITKRGQNVTFRCDPISEHNRLYWYRQTLGQGPEFLTYFQNEAQLEKSRLLSDRFSAERPKGSFSTLEIQRTEQGDSAMYLCASSPGPEQYFGPGTRLTVT.